The rows below give T cell receptor beta chains drawn from one sample of a study of Ad26.COV2.S vaccination and SARS-CoV-2 variants. The table came from immunoSEQ multiplex PCR; TCRdb's copy has only in-frame clones and leaves some out. The table has more than 400,000 clones, about 92% seen once. The sample was peripheral blood, taken in a trial of Ad26.COV2.S vaccine versus placebo. These receptors all stem from a person between 18 and 60 years old who received the Ad26.COV2.S COVID-19 vaccine or a placebo. CDR3s include the opening cysteine and the closing phenylalanine or tryptophan. The D gene is left open where the match is weak. Size is stated for part of the rows, as once, few or many counts, or as a class when the clone is expanded.

>TRBV2|few|TRBD1|TRBJ2-7
TGTGCCAGCATCGCCGGGACAGGGGTCTACGAGCAGTACTTC
CASIAGTGVYEQYF
>TRBV5-1|once|NA|TRBJ2-7
TGCGCCAGCAGCAACACAGGGCTGGACGAGCAGTACTTC
CASSNTGLDEQYF
>TRBV11-2|NA|NA|TRBJ1-6
TGTGCCAGCAGCTTAGTTAGAGGGAATTTCGGGAATTCACCCCTCCACTTT
CASSLVRGNFGNSPLHF
>TRBV27|NA|TRBD2|TRBJ2-5
TGTGCCAGCAGTATTTATTCCCTAGCGGGAGGGCAAGAGACCCAGTACTTC
CASSIYSLAGGQETQYF
>TRBV4-1|NA|NA|TRBJ2-3
TGCGCCAGCAGCCAAGTCTCCCTGGGTGGGCGTCGCACAGATACGCAGTATTTT
CASSQVSLGGRRTDTQYF
>TRBV27|NA|NA|TRBJ1-5
TGTGCCAGCAGTTTTGCCCCAGGGCAGCCCCAGCATTTT
CASSFAPGQPQHF
>TRBV7-9|NA|TRBD2|TRBJ2-7
TGTGCCAGCAGCATTAGCGGGAGGAATCACGAGCAGTACTTC
CASSISGRNHEQYF
>TRBV10-2|NA|NA|TRBJ2-5
TGCGCCAGCAGTGAGGCAAGGGCCCAGTACTTC
CASSEARAQYF
>TRBV5-1|NA|TRBD2|TRBJ2-2
TGCGCCAGCAGCTTGGCCCCTAGCGGGAGGGCCAGGACCGGGGAGCTGTTTTTT
CASSLAPSGRARTGELFF
>TRBV13|NA|NA|TRBJ2-2
TGTGCCAGCATCGAGGGACCAAGCGGGGAGCTGTTTTTT
CASIEGPSGELFF
>TRBV7-9|NA|NA|TRBJ2-3
TGTGCCAGCAGCTTAGCTGCTCTCAGGGCCCTGAGCACAGATACGCAGTATTTT
CASSLAALRALSTDTQYF
>TRBV18|NA|NA|TRBJ2-7
TGTGCCAGCTCACCAGCAGGTCCCGAGCAGTACTTC
CASSPAGPEQYF
>TRBV7-3|NA|NA|TRBJ2-5
TGTGCCAGCAGCTTAGGGGGCCCGGCCCCAGAGACCCAGTACTTC
CASSLGGPAPETQYF
>TRBV28|NA|NA|TRBJ2-7
TGTGCCAGCAGTTTAGCAGGGATTCTTGGGGAGCAGTACTTC
CASSLAGILGEQYF
>TRBV5-6|once|TRBD2|TRBJ2-3
TGTGCCAGCAGCTTGGGGGGACTAGCGGGAGGGTGGACAGATACGCAGTATTTT
CASSLGGLAGGWTDTQYF
>TRBV2|NA|TRBD1|TRBJ2-5
TGTGCCAGCAGTGGGACAGGGGGTAGGGTGACCCAGTACTTC
CASSGTGGRVTQYF
>TRBV10-3|NA|TRBD2|TRBJ2-2
TGTGCCATCACTTGGCGGGAGGACACCGGGGAGCTGTTTTTT
CAITWREDTGELFF
>TRBV3-1/TRBV3-2|NA|NA|TRBJ2-3
TGTGCCAGCAGCCCCGCCTCGGCCGGTCCCGATACGCAGTATTTT
CASSPASAGPDTQYF
>TRBV30|NA|TRBD2|TRBJ2-1
TGTGCCTGGAGGCCGAGAATTAGCGGGAGGCCATTGATCGATGGTGAGCAGTTCTTC
CAWRPRISGRPLIDGEQFF
>TRBV28|NA|TRBD1|TRBJ1-1
TGTGCCAGCAGCCCTGGCGGGACAGCTAGACGAGCTTTCTTT
CASSPGGTARRAFF
>TRBV5-6|NA|TRBD1|TRBJ1-5
TGTGCCAGCACCTTCGGGACAGGAAACAATCAGCCCCAGCATTTT
CASTFGTGNNQPQHF
>TRBV28|NA|TRBD1|TRBJ1-5
TGTGCCAGCAGTCCCTCGAGACAGGGGGATCAGCCCCAGCATTTT
CASSPSRQGDQPQHF
>TRBV9|once|TRBD2|TRBJ2-1
TGTGCCAGCAGCGTAGGTAGCGGGAGGGGGTACAATGAGCAGTTCTTC
CASSVGSGRGYNEQFF
>TRBV5-4|NA|TRBD2|TRBJ2-3
TGTGCCAGCAGCTTGTCTGCGGGAGTGACAGATACGCAGTATTTT
CASSLSAGVTDTQYF